Following are 19 T cell receptor beta chains from one sample sequenced in a study of technical replicates of blood from a handful of donors. Repertoires were generated with immunoSEQ multiplex PCR, while TCRdb's copy carries only in-frame clones and drops some. Of more than 80,000 clones in the sample, 85% to 95% are singletons; the top ten hold around 0.3%. The sequenced sample consisted of T cells isolated from PBMCs. The receptors derive from a human donor in good health.

This clone came up a few times. This chain uses TRBV4-3 with TRBJ1-5; D uncertain. Trimming stripped 0 bases from V and 6 bases from J, with 12 bases between. The CDR3 covers 15 residues. Germline values: CDR1 LGHNA, CDR2 YSLEER. Here the CDR3 DNA reads TGCGCCAGCAGCCAAGATTTGGACGGGGTTCAGCCCCAGCATTTT. Residues: CASSQDLDGVQPQHF.

The genes are TRBV6-5 and TRBJ2-3; 8 bases match TRBD2. CDR3 length: 15 amino acids. V lost 5 bases to trimming and J lost 5 bases; unmatched junction nucleotides: 9. Germline V gene data show CDR1 as MNHEY and CDR2 as SVGAGI. In nucleotides, the CDR3 is TGTGCCAGCAGTCTGGGTGGGCTAGCGGGAGATACGCAGTATTTT. Translating gives CASSLGGLAGDTQYF.

This clone was seen just once. This chain connects TRBV18 to TRBJ2-7, with TRBD2 identical over 12 bases. The junction had 8 bases not matched to a gene; V was cut back by 6 bases and J by 5 bases. Per the germline V gene, CDR1 is KGHSH and CDR2 is LQKENI. The CDR3 length is 15 residues. CDR3 sequence: CASSQLAGGVDEQYF. The CDR3 DNA reads TGTGCCAGCTCGCAACTAGCGGGAGGAGTCGACGAGCAGTACTTC.

The chain carries TRBV29-1 and TRBJ2-5, with 12 nucleotides matching TRBD2. The CDR3 covers 13 residues. Germline loops: CDR1 SQVTM, CDR2 ANQGSEA. The J segment lost 3 bases and the V segment lost 7 bases, leaving 3 bases of the junction unmatched. The CDR3 here is CSGRLAGEETQYF. The CDR3 DNA reads TGCAGCGGAAGACTAGCGGGAGAAGAGACCCAGTACTTC. The complete variable domain, with remaining parts taken from reference TRBV29-1 and TRBJ2-5, reads SAVISQKPSRDICQRGTSLTIQCQVDSQVTMMFWYRQQPGQSLTLIATANQGSEATYESGFVIDKFPISRPNLTFSTLTVSNMSPEDSSIYLCSGRLAGEETQYFGPGTRLLVL.

J is TRBJ1-3 and V is TRBV6-6; D uncertain. Germline-derived CDR1 and CDR2 are MNHNY and SVGAGI (reference sequence). This CDR3 contains 15 residues. V gave up 4 bases and J gave up 1 base, with 11 bases separating them. The CDR3 DNA sequence: TGTGCCAGCAGTTCCGAGGGAAGTTCTGGAAACACCATATATTTT. As protein: CASSSEGSSGNTIYF.

The rearrangement joins TRBV18 to TRBJ1-1; no reliable D call. The CDR3 length is 14 residues. Germline V lookup: CDR1 KGHSH, CDR2 LQKENI. V was pared by 0 bases and J by 2 bases, with 7 bases between. The CDR3: CASSPPSGNTEAFF. The CDR3 DNA follows: TGTGCCAGCTCACCACCCTCCGGTAACACTGAAGCTTTCTTT.

The chain joins TRBV19 to TRBJ1-2; tentatively, D is TRBD1 (6 bases). CDR1 and CDR2 from the germline V gene are LNHDA and SQIVND (reference sequence). The CDR3 is made up of 14 amino acids. V lost 2 bases and J lost 5, with 12 bases in between. The CDR3 nucleotides are TGTGCCAGTAGTATAAGGCAGGACAGTTATGGCTACACCTTC. Protein sequence: CASSIRQDSYGYTF. The full variable domain, with the rest looked up from reference TRBV19 and TRBJ1-2, is DGGITQSPKYLFRKEGQNVTLSCEQNLNHDAMYWYRQDPGQGLRLIYYSQIVNDFQKGDIAEGYSVSREKKESFPLTVTSAQKNPTAFYLCASSIRQDSYGYTFGSGTRLTVV.

This clone was observed a single time. This chain links TRBV2 with TRBJ2-2; 8 nucleotides match TRBD1. J was trimmed by 1 base and V by 8 bases; bases with no gene match: 0. CDR1 is SNHLY and CDR2 is FYNNEI in the germline V gene. The CDR3 is 13 residues long. CDR3 bases: TGTGCCAGCGGGACAGGGAACACCGGGGAGCTGTTTTTT. Protein product: CASGTGNTGELFF.

The chain employs TRBV7-3 and TRBJ1-2; TRBD1 matches 7 bases. Germline CDR1 is SGHTA and CDR2 is FQGTGA. CDR3 size: 15 residues. Unmatched junction bases numbered 5, after V lost 4 bases and J lost 0 bases. The CDR3 reads CASSYSGTANYGYTF. CDR3 DNA sequence: TGTGCCAGCAGCTATAGCGGGACAGCTAACTATGGCTACACCTTC.

The chain is built from TRBV6-4 and TRBJ2-2; TRBD2 matches 10 bases. The CDR3 has 13 residues. V gave up 7 bases and J gave up 4 bases; unmatched junction bases: 0. CDR1 is MRHNA and CDR2 is SNTAGT in the germline V gene. CDR3 loop: CASTSGSTGELFF. CDR3 in DNA: TGTGCCAGCACTAGCGGGAGCACCGGGGAGCTGTTTTTT.

The chain recombines TRBV9 with TRBJ2-3; D call uncertain. There are 16 residues in the CDR3. Trimming cost V 0 bases and J 2 bases, with 13 bases left between them. Germline V gene data show CDR1 as SGDLS and CDR2 as YYNGEE. CDR3: CASSVESFAYTDTQYF. The CDR3 nucleotides read TGTGCCAGCAGCGTAGAGTCGTTCGCGTACACAGATACGCAGTATTTT.

This rearrangement joins TRBV2 to TRBJ2-1; 9 bases align to TRBD1. Germline V gene data show CDR1 as SNHLY and CDR2 as FYNNEI. The CDR3 extends over 15 amino acids. V lost 6 bases to trimming and J lost 2 bases; unmatched junction nucleotides: 5. In nucleotides, the CDR3 is TGTGCCAGCAGCGTCGACAGGGGGGCCTACAATGAGCAGTTCTTC. Its protein is CASSVDRGAYNEQFF.

V is TRBV18 and J is TRBJ2-3, with D possibly matching TRBD2 (5 bases). Germline CDR1 is KGHSH and CDR2 is LQKENI. The CDR3 is 15 residues long. The ends were cut back, 3 bases at V and 3 bases at J, with 13 bases in the middle. CDR3 bases: TGTGCCAGCTCACCGTTAAACGGGATTACAGATACGCAGTATTTT. Encoded protein: CASSPLNGITDTQYF. Variable domain in full (rest from reference TRBV18 and TRBJ2-3): NAGVMQNPRHLVRRRGQEARLRCSPMKGHSHVYWYRQLPEEGLKFMVYLQKENIIDESGMPKERFSAEFPKEGPSILRIQQVVRGDSAAYFCASSPLNGITDTQYFGPGTRLTVL.

The chain joins TRBV7-2 to TRBJ2-7, with no clear D. The V gene lost 3 bases and the J gene lost 0 bases, with 12 bases spanning the gap. Germline CDR1 SGHTA, CDR2 FQGNSA. This CDR3 has 15 amino acids. CDR3 sequence reads: CASSFGLESSYEQYF. The CDR3 region has the DNA TGTGCCAGCAGCTTCGGCCTAGAATCCTCCTACGAGCAGTACTTC.

The J gene is TRBJ2-3, the V gene TRBV9; tentatively, D is TRBD2 (5 bases). CDR1 and CDR2 from the germline V gene are SGDLS and YYNGEE. The CDR3 sequence is 14 residues long. Deletions cut 0 bases from V and 4 bases from J, with 9 bases between. CDR3 protein: CASSVGTRSDTQYF. The CDR3 DNA sequence: TGTGCCAGCAGCGTAGGTACTAGATCAGATACGCAGTATTTT.

The chain employs TRBV18 and TRBJ2-7; D might be TRBD1 (6 bases). Trimming left V 6 bases short and J 5 bases short, with 17 bases between. CDR1 is KGHSH and CDR2 is LQKENI in the germline V gene. This CDR3 has 14 residues. The CDR3 nucleotides read TGTGCCAGCTCTTATCGACAGGACGGCAACGAGCAGTACTTC. Protein product: CASSYRQDGNEQYF.

In DNA, the CDR3 is TGTGCCAGCAGCTGGGGAGGCACCATGAACACTGAAGCTTTCTTT. It yields the protein CASSWGGTMNTEAFF. V usage is TRBV5-6 and J usage is TRBJ1-1; D not resolved. Germline V gene sequence: CDR1 SGHDT, CDR2 YYEEEE. The CDR3 loop spans 15 amino acids. Deletions cut 3 bases from V and 0 bases from J, with 12 bases between.

To note about this clone: The sample holds other DNA sequences that translate to the same CDR3. The chain employs TRBV9 and TRBJ2-5, with 7 nucleotides matching TRBD2. The V segment lost 2 bases and the J segment 4 bases; nucleotides outside the gene matches: 5. CDR3 length: 14 amino acids. Germline V gene data show CDR1 as SGDLS and CDR2 as YYNGEE. In DNA form, the CDR3 reads TGTGCCAGCAGCGTCGGAGGCGGGAGAGAGACCCAGTACTTC. It specifies CASSVGGGRETQYF.

The rearrangement uses TRBV30 and TRBJ1-6, with 7 bases aligning to TRBD1. Germline lookup yields CDR1 GTSNPN and CDR2 SVGIG (reference sequence). This CDR3 spans 13 amino acids. V trimming: 1 base; J trimming: 8 bases; junction bases outside the gene matches: 2. This chain's CDR3 is CAWSGQGDSPLHF. The CDR3 nucleotides are TGTGCCTGGAGTGGCCAGGGGGATTCACCCCTCCACTTT.